This T cell receptor (beta chain) was identified during a study of shared clonotypes between healthy human individuals. The authors sequenced unsorted PBMC DNA on ten immunoSEQ deep assay plates. Study processing details: Junction-only immunoSEQ sequences carried no quality scores, so filtering differed. Only in-frame clones appear in the TCRdb table, and some are missing; sequencing was by immunoSEQ multiplex PCR. The V and J calls and clone size were taken over from that table, and D and trimming were inferred from the DNA. The repertoire holds about half a million clones, around 85% seen once, with roughly 13% in the top ten. The CDR3 is 20 residues long. Germline V lookup: CDR1 SGHTS, CDR2 YDEGEE. The V gene end was trimmed by 7 bases and the J gene end by 4 bases; junction bases not matched to a gene: 26. When samples were unsorted, some 84 million PBMCs were used for genomic DNA.

The gene calls are TRBV5-8 and TRBJ2-5; 9 nucleotides match TRBD2. The sequence came from a woman between 40 and 55 years old in good health. Some clones in this sample may be carry-over from other donors' samples. The sample taken for sequencing was PBMCs. CDR3 loop: CASGLTGFGSSGRTGETQYF. CDR3 DNA: TGTGCCAGCGGACTGACAGGGTTTGGGAGTAGCGGGAGAACGGGAGAGACCCAGTACTTC.